The clone carrying this T cell receptor (beta chain) has a count of ten or more. The antigen is not known. The data derive from a study of spatial heterogeneity in lung cancer. Study-level results: Counts that tracked tumor mutation counts were those of expanded intratumoral alpha and beta TCRs.

V was clipped by 3 bases and J by 5 bases, with 10 bases between them. The CDR3 length is 13 residues. Each TCR cDNA molecule carried a unique molecular identifier. TCRdb reprocessed the 5' RACE reads via MiXCR and lists one record per CDR3 protein. The sample consists of some 7,000 distinct CDR3 sequences, approximately 3.6% of them appearing once. Described time point: sample taken at primary tumor resection. Whole RNA from tumor, nontumor lung or frozen PBMC was sequenced unsorted. This clonotype originated in a male donor with early-stage non-small cell lung cancer. The chain recombines TRBV12-3 or TRBV12-4 with TRBJ2-5, with D maybe TRBD1 (5 bases). This material consisted of lung tumor tissue, taken at surgery. CDR3 amino acids: CASSLSGMETQYF. DNA for the CDR3: TGTGCCAGCAGTTTGTCAGGGATGGAGACCCAGTACTTC.